This T cell receptor beta chain emerged from a study of PD-L1 blockade in urothelial cancer (dated by TCRdb to the late 2010s). Study-level background: Therapy was started in the mid-2010s for all patients, and atezolizumab 1,200 mg was administered intravenously every 3 weeks. About 90% of the 29 patients were identified as males with urothelial cancer of bladder origin, and a prior smoking history was reported by 18 of 29 patients. Patients had an ECOG performance status of 0 or 1 and had received between 0 and 3 prior chemotherapy regimens. Blood samples were analyzed at two time points: 3 weeks after treatment start (second dose) and 6 weeks after treatment start. Blood samples gave median yields of around 140,000 T cells and 83,000 or so unique TCRs, along with a median clonality of 0.080. An exploratory multi-omic analysis was conducted of the somatic, immune and clinical correlates of response to PD-L1 blockade with atezolizumab in urothelial cancer. Pretreatment tumor samples, along with matched peripheral blood collected serially before and after atezolizumab treatment, underwent TCR sequencing. Durable clinical benefit was defined as progression-free survival longer than 6 months, and TCR features were also tested against progression-free and overall survival. In the same patients who had TCR sequencing, pretreatment tumors also underwent whole exome sequencing and RNA sequencing. Durable clinical benefit was achieved by nine patients and was not achieved by 20 patients. Over 28 patients had pretreatment blood TCR-seq, about 25 had at least one posttreatment blood collection, and about 25 had tumor TCR-seq.

A total of 29 patients with locally advanced or metastatic urothelial carcinoma, treated at Memorial Sloan Kettering on a trial protocol, made up the cohort. Peripheral blood mononuclear cells were collected from each patient pretreatment and during treatment, giving between 1 and 8 total time points per patient. The Qiagen DNeasy Blood extraction kit was used to purify genomic DNA from total PBMCs and tumor samples. Collected pretreatment and during treatment, PBMCs were isolated and stored as previously described. Each PCR received spiked-in synthetic TCR analog templates so that absolute template abundance could be estimated from read counts. The immunoSEQ assay used bias-controlled V and J gene primers to amplify TCRbeta CDR3 regions from genomic DNA. Sequencing of rearranged TCRbeta segments was done at approximately 20X coverage. As for the authors' bioinformatics: Clustering was used to correct sequencing errors, and CDR3s were annotated against IMGT so that V, D and J genes could be assigned. Downstream analyses used only productive TCRbeta rearrangements and left out out-of-frame or stop-codon sequences. Clonality was calculated as one minus the Shannon entropy normalized by the log of the number of unique productive sequences. Fisher's exact test with Benjamini-Hochberg correction, at a threshold of adjusted p below 0.01, was used to find clones that differed between time points or between blood and tumor. TCRdb's version of the immuneACCESS table is confined to in-frame rearrangements and falls short of the full clone set. An unresolved V gene accounts for under half of the shortfall where checked; the remainder is of unknown origin. V, J and clone size derive from that table, while D and trimming were established from the DNA sequence. The sample records 50,000 to 65,000 clones, over 75% of which are singletons. About 5.6% of the sample belongs to the ten largest clones.

Findings and caveats that apply to the study as a whole: Improved progression-free and overall survival was associated with having pretreatment peripheral blood TCR clonality below the median. Among patients with durable benefit, tumor-associated TCR clones showed greater expansion in peripheral blood 3 weeks after treatment started (n = 22, p = 0.022). Because the sample size was small (n of about 30) and many exploratory analyses were performed, the results are intended to be hypothesis-generating.

The germline V gene (reference sequence) supplies CDR1 SGHNT and CDR2 YYREEE. The junction shows trimming of 1 base on V and 3 bases on J, and the gene matches do not reach 6 bases of it. Its CDR3 holds 15 amino acids, cysteine through phenylalanine. Just the 45-base CDR3 DNA is kept, in frame starting at base 1. With respect to this clone: What this receptor recognizes is not known. The record has no base qualities; no much larger clone is one base away.

The rearranged segments are TRBV5-4 and TRBJ2-5, and 7 junctional nucleotides match TRBD2. The receptor comes from a man in his forties or fifties with urothelial cancer. The specimen comprised PBMCs, sampled around atezolizumab (anti-PD-L1) treatment. The CDR3 protein sequence reads: CASSLSGAGKETQYF. The nucleotide sequence reads TGTGCCAGCAGCTTGAGTGGAGCGGGGAAAGAGACCCAGTACTTC.